The following is a T cell receptor (beta chain) sequence with its context. Antigen unknown. The data are from a study of CXCR3-negative and CXCR3-positive naive CD8 T cells. The study made its TRB cDNA libraries by 5' RACE, adding UMI labels. One entry per CDR3 protein, without DNA, is what TCRdb gives after re-calling the 5' RACE reads. The record lists under 110,000 distinct CDR3 sequences, of which the ten most abundant hold roughly 0.38%. Notes on the study in general: Against CXCR3-negative naive cells, CXCR3-positive naive cells showed more hydrophobic TRB CDR3s.

CDR3 length equals 16 residues. CDR1 SGHTA and CDR2 FQGNSA come from the germline V gene. Input material: naive CXCR3+ CD8+ T cells from blood. Subset indicated: CD45RO-CCR7+CD27+CD95- naive CD8+ T cells expressing CXCR3 (TNR3+). This TCR was recovered from a human donor in good health. Some clones in this sample may be carry-over from other donors' samples. V is TRBV7-2 and J is TRBJ2-2; TCRdb selects TRBD2, and the lack of DNA leaves this call unchecked. CDR3 in amino acids: CASSLLAGGPTGELFF. Full variable domain (outside the CDR3, taken from reference TRBV7-2 and TRBJ2-2): GAGVSQSPSNKVTEKGKDVELRCDPISGHTALYWYRQSLGQGLEFLIYFQGNSAPDKSGLPSDRFSAERTGGSVSTLTIQRTQQEDSAVYLCASSLLAGGPTGELFFGEGSRLTVL.